A selection of T cell receptor beta chains follows, all from one sample in a study of patients and donors after allogeneic stem cell transplantation. One entry per CDR3 protein, called by TCRdb with MiXCR from the RT-PCR reads. The profile covers approximately 98,000 distinct CDR3 sequences, with roughly 37% appearing a single time and around 25% taken by the ten largest. The specimen was blood, either unsorted or a sorted T cell fraction (not recorded which). Receptors were obtained from a human donor who was either an allogeneic HSCT recipient or a stem cell or donor lymphocyte infusion donor (not recorded which). It is not recorded whose cells these are; they may come from a transplant donor. Both conserved end residues are part of each CDR3. Each record gives: V gene, clone size, J gene, D gene, CDR3 protein, CDR3 DNA. A D gene is named only where the DNA matches it firmly. Rows give clone size only sometimes, using once, few, many, or a class for an expanded clone.

TRBV12-3/TRBV12-4	-	TRBJ2-7	-	CASSFGGSLDEQYF	TGTGCCAGCAGTTTCGGGGGTTCCCTTGACGAGCAGTACTTC
TRBV6-5	few	TRBJ1-2	-	CASSYRGYSRIQKAGYTF	TGTGCCAGCAGTTATAGGGGGTACTCGCGAATCCAAAAGGCTGGCTACACCTTC
TRBV20-1	-	TRBJ1-4	TRBD1	CSARVGTGGNEKLFF	TGCAGTGCTAGAGTTGGGACAGGGGGTAATGAAAAACTGTTTTTT
TRBV29-1	-	TRBJ2-5	-	CSADNPETQYF	TGCAGCGCTGATAACCCCGAGACCCAGTACTTC
TRBV7-8	-	TRBJ1-2	-	CASSPGGPYGYTF	TGTGCCAGCAGCCCCGGGGGCCCCTATGGCTACACCTTC
TRBV3-1	-	TRBJ2-7	-	CASSQHTGSEQYF	TGTGCCAGCAGCCAACATACAGGGTCCGAGCAGTACTTC
TRBV20-1	few	TRBJ1-1	-	CSARAFADEAFF	TGCAGTGCTAGAGCTTTTGCAGACGAAGCTTTCTTT
TRBV7-2	few	TRBJ1-2	-	CASSIIGQINYGYTF	TGTGCCAGCAGCATTATCGGACAGATTAACTATGGCTACACCTTC
TRBV12-3/TRBV12-4	-	TRBJ2-5	-	CASSSVETQYF	TGTGCCAGCAGCTCTGTAGAGACCCAGTACTTC
TRBV21-1	-	TRBJ2-4	-	CASRAIGELAKNIQYF	TGTGCCAGCCGAGCAATTGGAGAACTAGCCAAAAACATTCAGTACTTC
TRBV7-2	few	TRBJ1-1	-	CASSGDTNTEAFF	TGTGCCAGCAGCGGGGACACTAACACTGAAGCTTTCTTT
TRBV7-9	-	TRBJ2-1	TRBD2	CASSLRTSGRYNEQFF	TGTGCCAGCAGCTTACGGACTAGCGGGAGGTACAATGAGCAGTTCTTC
TRBV27	few	TRBJ2-4	-	CASSPVAGRGVAKNIQYF	TGTGCCAGCAGCCCGGTGGCAGGGCGAGGGGTAGCCAAAAACATTCAGTACTTC
TRBV29-1	-	TRBJ1-1	-	CSVGGTGRTNTEAFF	TGCAGCGTTGGCGGCACCGGACGCACGAACACTGAAGCTTTCTTT
TRBV24-1	-	TRBJ2-1	-	CATSDRRYNEQFF	TGTGCCACCAGTGACCGCCGATACAATGAGCAGTTCTTC
TRBV9	-	TRBJ1-1	-	CASSVVPAGNTEAFF	TGTGCCAGCAGCGTAGTGCCCGCAGGGAACACTGAAGCTTTCTTT
TRBV7-3	-	TRBJ2-2	-	CASSLRVAESNTGELFF	TGTGCCAGCAGCTTAAGGGTGGCGGAATCGAACACCGGGGAGCTGTTTTTT
TRBV10-3	-	TRBJ2-5	-	CAISDIEMGKQTQYF	TGTGCCATCAGTGATATTGAAATGGGGAAACAGACCCAGTACTTC
TRBV6-5	few	TRBJ1-6	-	CASSYSIYGGRNSPLHF	TGTGCCAGCAGTTACTCGATTTACGGGGGGCGGAATTCACCCCTCCACTTT
TRBV2	-	TRBJ2-1	-	CASSEIGYNEQFF	TGTGCCAGCAGTGAGATAGGGTACAATGAGCAGTTCTTC
TRBV5-6	-	TRBJ2-1	-	CASSLWISYNEQFF	TGTGCCAGCAGCTTGTGGATCTCCTACAATGAGCAGTTCTTC
TRBV12-3/TRBV12-4	-	TRBJ2-1	TRBD2	CASSDPLKGREGNEQFF	TGTGCCAGCAGCGACCCGCTTAAAGGGAGGGAGGGCAATGAGCAGTTCTTC
TRBV6-1	-	TRBJ1-2	-	CASSEHASRGTSGYTF	TGTGCCAGCAGTGAACATGCCTCCCGGGGCACATCTGGCTACACCTTC
TRBV5-1	few	TRBJ1-1	TRBD1	CASSWATGDGTEAFF	TGCGCCAGCAGCTGGGCGACAGGGGACGGCACTGAAGCTTTCTTT
TRBV5-1	-	TRBJ2-3	-	CASSLAWGLITDTQYF	TGCGCCAGCAGCTTGGCCTGGGGACTGATTACAGATACGCAGTATTTT
TRBV7-9	-	TRBJ1-4	-	CASSSLEKLFF	TGTGCCAGCAGCTCCCTTGAAAAACTGTTTTTT
TRBV27	-	TRBJ1-6	-	CASRFQSSYNSPLHF	TGTGCCAGCAGGTTCCAAAGCTCCTATAATTCACCCCTCCACTTT
TRBV6-2/TRBV6-3	-	TRBJ2-2	-	CASSIRVTGELFF	TGTGCCAGCAGTATCAGGGTCACCGGGGAGCTGTTTTTT
TRBV5-5	-	TRBJ2-7	-	CASSWAGKEYEQYF	TGTGCCAGCAGCTGGGCAGGCAAAGAGTACGAGCAGTACTTC
TRBV2	few	TRBJ1-2	TRBD1	CASSYEGTALLSSFTF	TGTGCCAGCAGTTATGAAGGGACAGCCCTACTAAGCTCGTTCACCTTC
TRBV7-2	few	TRBJ1-1	-	CASSSYLQVMNTEAFF	TGTGCCAGCAGCTCCTATTTACAGGTCATGAACACTGAAGCTTTCTTT
TRBV5-6	-	TRBJ1-1	-	CASSWGHLNTEAFF	TGTGCCAGCTCCTGGGGACACCTGAACACTGAAGCTTTCTTT
TRBV11-3	-	TRBJ2-7	TRBD2	CASSSPWASGDYEQYF	TGTGCCAGCAGCTCCCCTTGGGCTAGCGGGGACTACGAGCAGTACTTC
TRBV15	-	TRBJ1-5	-	CATSRDYSTHRRYSNQPQHF	TGTGCCACCAGCAGAGACTACTCCACCCACAGGAGATATAGCAATCAGCCCCAGCATTTT
TRBV18	-	TRBJ2-3	-	CASSPVDTQYF	TGTGCCAGCTCACCCGTGGATACGCAGTATTTT
TRBV12-3/TRBV12-4	once	TRBJ2-5	TRBD2	CASQREWETQYF	TGTGCCAGCCAGCGGGAGTGGGAGACCCAGTACTTC
TRBV6-6	-	TRBJ2-3	-	CASSKGDIPKPDTQYF	TGTGCCAGCAGTAAGGGAGACATTCCCAAACCAGATACGCAGTATTTT
TRBV29-1	few	TRBJ1-2	-	CSHPGVRARYTF	TGCAGCCACCCCGGAGTGAGGGCGCGCTACACCTTC
TRBV9	-	TRBJ1-3	-	CASSAEDPWAASGNTIYF	TGTGCCAGCAGCGCAGAGGATCCGTGGGCCGCCTCTGGAAACACCATATATTTT
TRBV20-1	-	TRBJ2-1	TRBD1	CSGFRDRGPSEQFF	TGCAGTGGGTTCCGGGACAGGGGGCCCAGTGAGCAGTTCTTC
TRBV20-1	-	TRBJ2-7	-	CSASGPSSYEQYF	TGCAGTGCTAGCGGTCCTAGCTCCTACGAGCAGTACTTC
TRBV27	-	TRBJ2-5	-	CASSLSRGAAQETQYF	TGTGCCAGCAGTTTATCGCGTGGGGCAGCCCAAGAGACCCAGTACTTC
TRBV7-6	-	TRBJ2-2	-	CASSLASGWGGELFF	TGTGCCAGCAGCTTAGCTAGCGGCTGGGGCGGGGAGCTGTTTTTT
TRBV24-1	-	TRBJ2-7	-	CATPPHEQYF	TGTGCCACACCACCCCACGAGCAGTACTTC
TRBV29-1	few	TRBJ2-1	-	CSVVRLSYNEQFF	TGCAGCGTTGTGCGACTCTCCTACAATGAGCAGTTCTTC
TRBV4-2	-	TRBJ1-1	-	CASSQDVGPRNTEAFF	TGTGCCAGCAGCCAAGATGTAGGACCTCGAAACACTGAAGCTTTCTTT